This T cell receptor beta chain emerged from a study of cytomegalovirus exposure and HLA in healthy donors (dated by TCRdb to between 2016 and 2019). About the full investigation: An earlier analysis of approximately 640 of the donors reported 250 to 300 Gb of sequence data and some 120 million unique TCR beta sequences from about 179 million T cells. An early release that covered roughly 600 HLA-typed donors contained 250 to 350 gigabases of sequencing data and tens of millions of unique TCR sequences. Among the approximately 400 genotyped donors, approximately 77% belonged to the genetic ancestry cluster associated with self-reported Caucasian donors. The study aimed to test whether signatures of past pathogen exposure could be identified by cataloging public T cell receptors. The study used immunosequencing to profile the T cell repertoires of approximately 640 subjects and linked those repertoires to cytomegalovirus serostatus. A separate validation cohort of over a hundred different subjects was used in addition to the approximately 640-subject first cohort. To predict cytomegalovirus infection status, the study brought together high-throughput TCR immunosequencing, statistical association of individual TCRs with disease status, and machine learning. In a later analysis, previously published TCR beta repertoires from 500 to 750 donors were re-analyzed and high-resolution HLA genotyping was added so that TCR occurrence patterns could be studied. Rather than using new phenotypic data, the later analysis identified candidate immune exposures from TCR beta sequences and from how often those sequences occurred across donors. In an earlier analysis of 550 to 700 of the donors, high-throughput TCR beta sequencing was used to judge whether each TCR beta V gene segment behaved as functional or pseudogenic. Donor age, sex, ethnicity and CMV serostatus were compiled alongside the repertoire data. A later genetic analysis took genome-wide SNP genotypes for about 55% of the 666 donors and used that subset as a discovery cohort. Every discovery cohort repertoire had been produced on one sequencing platform. Both class I and class II loci were covered by HLA typing, at four-digit resolution. Typing coverage differed by locus: A, B, C, DRB1 and DQB1 were typed in roughly 629-630 donors, DQA1 in 522, DPA1 in 600 to 610, and DPB1 in 400 to 480. About 5 DR-DQ haplotypes were handled as single units for association and clustering, since linkage in the cohort was strong. Among a few hundred genotyped donors of the cohort, an average of around 240,000 unique TCR beta nucleotide sequences were sequenced per donor, around 18% of them non-productive.

Note on this clone: Which antigen it targets is not known. No base-level quality is on record; no much larger clone is a single base apart.

The cohort was made up of hundreds of healthy bone marrow donors. All cohort members were sampled while nominally healthy, although unrecorded immune exposures were likely present. The donor tested CMV seropositive and was one of the 289 seropositive cohort members. A peripheral blood sample was provided by each donor, and peripheral blood mononuclear cells were used for TCR beta sequencing. Genomic DNA extraction from the blood cell samples was performed with the Qiagen DNeasy Blood Extraction Kit. V is shortened by 2 bases, J by 6 bases, and the region joining them spans 17 bases. In the germline V gene, CDR1 corresponds to MDHEN and CDR2 to SYDVKM. Measured from the cysteine to the phenylalanine, the CDR3 is 16 residues long. Only CDR3 DNA remains: 48 bases, in frame from the first base. Libraries were built with the immunoSEQ multiplex PCR assay. For the multiplex PCR, a mixture combining 60 forward primers for TCR Vbeta segments and 13 reverse primers for TCR Jbeta segments was used. The CDR3 region of rearranged TCR beta genes was amplified from genomic DNA with a multiplex PCR assay. Amplified TCR beta libraries were sequenced as 87-base-pair reads on the Illumina HiSeq System. On the study's bioinformatics: A later analysis tallied roughly 78 million unique TCR beta chains across the approximately 670 repertoires, and approximately 9.9 million of those chains were shared by two or more donors. To remove PCR and sequencing errors, raw reads were error-corrected and collapsed into unique sequences using a nearest-neighbor algorithm that merged closely related sequences. CDR3 sequences were aligned to IMGT reference sequences to assign V, D and J gene segments. For a sequence to be retained, at least a six-nucleotide match to both a V gene segment and a J gene segment was required. Rearrangements were classified as productive when the CDR3 lacked stop codons and remained in frame with V and J, and all other rearrangements were classified as non-productive. CDR3 was defined by IMGT convention, running from the second conserved V-encoded cysteine to the conserved J-encoded phenylalanine. The earlier analysis of some 600 of the donors excluded sequences that lacked an unambiguous match to a single V gene segment. In an earlier analysis of 450 to 750 of the donors, a V segment was called functional when productive rearrangements were above 56.7%, and segregating when the standard deviation between donors exceeded 5%. To diagnose cytomegalovirus status from the catalog of TCR beta chain sequences, a statistical classification framework was built. V and J gene assignment, in a later analysis, came from comparing TCR nucleotide sequences with IMGT/GENE-DB human TR gene sequences. Using the TCRdist pipeline, a later analysis assigned CDR3 sequences along with most-parsimonious VDJ recombination scenarios. In a later analysis, every TCR beta chain was defined by the combination of its CDR3 amino acid sequence and its V-gene family, and reads without a unique V-gene family were dropped. To address suspected cross-contamination and a sequencing artifact, a later analysis removed under 600 highly shared, low-generation-probability nucleotide sequences. In a later analysis, a clonal expansion index was calculated for each public chain from normalized within-repertoire ranks of inferred template counts. In a later analysis, generation probabilities were computed using a VDJ recombination model fitted to out-of-frame rearrangements, and the results were checked against IGoR. In a later analysis, hypergeometric tests were used to score TCR-TCR, TCR-HLA and TCR-CMV co-occurrence, with a repertoire-size bias correction applied to TCR pairs. False discovery rates were estimated in a later analysis by permuting HLA or CMV assignments 20 times. In a later analysis, co-occurring TCRs were grouped with DBSCAN, and TCRdist sequence similarity was added when clustering was performed within HLA-allele-positive subsets. For co-occurrence clustering, repertoires with fewer than 30,000 or more than 120,000 public chains were excluded, along with four or five repertoires with anomalous nucleotide sharing. TCRdb took this table from immuneACCESS and kept in-frame rearrangements with V and J called. Such tables lack part of the clones; where checked against another copy, unresolved V genes explain under half of the gap, and the rest is unexplained. V and J calls and clone size are as listed in that table; D and trimming were resolved from the DNA. This sample has more than 150,000 clones in its table, and roughly 80% of those were observed once. The ten largest clones take up around 8.3% of the sample.

On the study overall, not on this receptor specifically: The cohort was sequenced for TCR beta chains only, and without alpha or paired-chain data the features that could be detected were limited. The sequencing pipeline was judged likely to have produced a cluster of highly shared sequence variants as a technical artifact. While some public TCRs were present in many individuals, most TCR sequences turned up only very rarely across donors. Because counts were too low, seventeen rarely observed V segments, including chromosome 9 orphons, were excluded from the earlier analysis of some 590 of the donors. A further reported finding was that TCR beta sequences accurately predicted the HLA-A and HLA-B alleles for most subjects in the first cohort. V-gene and J-gene trimming of TCR beta chains was associated with a missense DCLRE1C variant in a later genetic analysis, and the association was replicated in an independent cohort. According to a later genetic analysis, donors in an Asian-associated ancestry cluster had fewer N-insertions in productive TCRs than the approximately 630-donor mean. The 87-base-pair reads could not distinguish some IMGT-functional V segments, including TRBV6-2 and TRBV6-3, so those segments were excluded. The study listed 164 TCR beta chains as associated with cytomegalovirus. A later analysis found that HLA-associated TCR beta chains were more clonally expanded and had lower generation probabilities than equally common non-associated chains. Three of the identified cytomegalovirus-associated TCR beta chains were confirmed in vitro to be specific for cytomegalovirus antigens. Several of the top co-occurrence clusters appeared to be linked to parvovirus B19, influenza, CMV and Epstein-Barr virus, according to a later analysis. Most CMV-associated TCR beta chains appeared to be HLA-restricted in a later analysis, and the HLA associations seemed to be driven largely by CMV exposure. Assigning TCR associations to individual alleles was difficult when HLA alleles, especially DR and DQ, strongly co-occurred. In a later analysis, TCR association rates were found to vary across HLA loci, with the most associated TCRs seen for DRB1 alleles and the fewest for HLA-C alleles. Because some donors lacked HLA typing at each locus, the association tests relied only on the typed subset. The authors suggested that the approach could potentially be generalized to other disease states and immunological phenotypes. Linkage disequilibrium might explain the correlated functional status among segregating V segments, but an unknown experimental factor could not be ruled out. Immune exposure information for the cohort was limited to CMV serostatus. The classifier was reported to diagnose cytomegalovirus status with high specificity and sensitivity in both the original cohort and the validation cohort. An earlier analysis of approximately 570 of the donors showed that most TCR beta V segments appeared in productive rearrangements either about 87% or about 30% of the time, which broadly matched IMGT annotations. In a later analysis, 16,951 TCR beta sequences were associated with specific HLA alleles at a false discovery rate of 0.05. Sequencing depth was assumed to be roughly uniform across donors in the presence/absence analyses, though that assumption may not hold.

This sequence originates from a woman between 40 and 55 years old in good health and CMV-seropositive. Material for sequencing was PBMCs. The V gene is TRBV28 and the J gene is TRBJ1-5; a tentative D call is TRBD1 (6 bases match). The nucleotide sequence is TGTGCCAGCAGTTTAGGGGGGGGACGGGGGCGTCAGCCCCAGCATTTT. It specifies CASSLGGGRGRQPQHF.